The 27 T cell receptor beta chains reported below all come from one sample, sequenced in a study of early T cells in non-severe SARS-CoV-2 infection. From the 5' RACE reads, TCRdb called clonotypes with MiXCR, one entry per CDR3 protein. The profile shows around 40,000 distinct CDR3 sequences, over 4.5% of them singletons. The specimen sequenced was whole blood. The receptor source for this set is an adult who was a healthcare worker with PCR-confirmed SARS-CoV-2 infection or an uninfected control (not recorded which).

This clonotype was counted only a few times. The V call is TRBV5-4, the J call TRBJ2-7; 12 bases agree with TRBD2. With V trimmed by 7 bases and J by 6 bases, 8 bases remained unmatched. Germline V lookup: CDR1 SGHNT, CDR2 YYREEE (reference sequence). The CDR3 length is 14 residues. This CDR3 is CASGSSGREGEQYF. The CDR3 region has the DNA TGTGCCAGCGGTTCTAGCGGGAGGGAGGGCGAGCAGTACTTC.

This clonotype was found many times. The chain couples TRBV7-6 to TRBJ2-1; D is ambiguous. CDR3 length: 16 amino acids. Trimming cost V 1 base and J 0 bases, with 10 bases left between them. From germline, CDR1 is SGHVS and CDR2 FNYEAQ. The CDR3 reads CASSLDPESSYNEQFF. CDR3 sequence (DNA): TGTGCCAGCAGCTTAGATCCCGAAAGCTCCTACAATGAGCAGTTCTTC.

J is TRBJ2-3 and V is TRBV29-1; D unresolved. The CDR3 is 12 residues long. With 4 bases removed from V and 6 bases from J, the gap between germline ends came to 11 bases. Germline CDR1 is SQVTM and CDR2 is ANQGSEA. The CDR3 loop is CSVVGLSDTQYF. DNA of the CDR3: TGCAGCGTTGTAGGGCTATCGGATACGCAGTATTTT.

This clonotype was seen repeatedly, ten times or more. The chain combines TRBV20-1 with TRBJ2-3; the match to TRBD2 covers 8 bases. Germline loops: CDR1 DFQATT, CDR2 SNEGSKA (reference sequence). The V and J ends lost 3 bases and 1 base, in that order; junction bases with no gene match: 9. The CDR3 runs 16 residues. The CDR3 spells CSARGVASGRTDTQYF. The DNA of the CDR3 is TGCAGTGCTAGGGGGGTAGCTAGCGGGCGCACAGATACGCAGTATTTT.

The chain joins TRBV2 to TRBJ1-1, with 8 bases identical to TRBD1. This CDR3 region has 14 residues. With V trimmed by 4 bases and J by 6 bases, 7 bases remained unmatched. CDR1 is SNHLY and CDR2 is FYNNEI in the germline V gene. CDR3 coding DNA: TGTGCCAGCAGTGGAGGACAGGGTTTATCTGAAGCTTTCTTT. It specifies CASSGGQGLSEAFF.

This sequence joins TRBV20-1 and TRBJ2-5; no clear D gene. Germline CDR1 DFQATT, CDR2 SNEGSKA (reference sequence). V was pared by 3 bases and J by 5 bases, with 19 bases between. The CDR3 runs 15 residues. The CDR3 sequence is CSARIDLILAETQYF. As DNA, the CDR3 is TGCAGTGCTAGGATCGACCTGATTCTTGCGGAGACCCAGTACTTC.

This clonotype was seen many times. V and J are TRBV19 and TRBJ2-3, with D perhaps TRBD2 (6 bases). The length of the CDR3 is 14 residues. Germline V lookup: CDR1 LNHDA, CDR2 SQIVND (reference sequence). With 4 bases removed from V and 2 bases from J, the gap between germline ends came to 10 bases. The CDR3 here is CASSTGLHTDTQYF. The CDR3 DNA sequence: TGTGCCAGTAGTACGGGACTCCACACAGATACGCAGTATTTT.

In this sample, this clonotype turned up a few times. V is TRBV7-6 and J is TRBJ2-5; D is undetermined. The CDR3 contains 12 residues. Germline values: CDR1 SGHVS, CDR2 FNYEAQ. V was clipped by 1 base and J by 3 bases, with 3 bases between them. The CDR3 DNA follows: TGTGCCAGCAGCTTAGGCGAAGAGACCCAGTACTTC. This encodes CASSLGEETQYF.

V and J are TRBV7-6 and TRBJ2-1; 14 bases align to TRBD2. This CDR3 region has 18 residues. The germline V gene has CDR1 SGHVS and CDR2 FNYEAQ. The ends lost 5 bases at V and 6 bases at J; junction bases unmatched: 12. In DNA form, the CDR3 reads TGTGCCAGCAGCCCGCGGGGGACTAGCGGGAGCCTGGGCAATGAGCAGTTCTTC. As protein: CASSPRGTSGSLGNEQFF.

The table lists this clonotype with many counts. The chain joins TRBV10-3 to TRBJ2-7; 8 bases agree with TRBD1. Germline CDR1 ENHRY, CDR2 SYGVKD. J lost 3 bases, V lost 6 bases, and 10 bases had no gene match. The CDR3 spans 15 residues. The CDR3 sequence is CAIRNPRDRNYEQYF. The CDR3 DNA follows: TGTGCCATCAGAAACCCAAGGGACAGGAACTACGAGCAGTACTTC.

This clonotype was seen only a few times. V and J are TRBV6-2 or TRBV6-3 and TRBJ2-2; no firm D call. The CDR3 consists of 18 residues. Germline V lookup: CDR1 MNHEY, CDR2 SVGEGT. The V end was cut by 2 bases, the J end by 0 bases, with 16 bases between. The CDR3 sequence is CASSYPNWDQANTGELFF. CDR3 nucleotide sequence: TGTGCCAGCAGTTACCCGAATTGGGATCAGGCGAACACCGGGGAGCTGTTTTTT.

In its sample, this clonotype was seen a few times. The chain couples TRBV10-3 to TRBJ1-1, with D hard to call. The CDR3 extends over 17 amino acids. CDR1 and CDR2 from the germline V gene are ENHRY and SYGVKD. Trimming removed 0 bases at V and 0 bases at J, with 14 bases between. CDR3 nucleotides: TGTGCCATCAGTGAGTCGGGAGGATATGGGATGAACACTGAAGCTTTCTTT. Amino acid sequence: CAISESGGYGMNTEAFF.

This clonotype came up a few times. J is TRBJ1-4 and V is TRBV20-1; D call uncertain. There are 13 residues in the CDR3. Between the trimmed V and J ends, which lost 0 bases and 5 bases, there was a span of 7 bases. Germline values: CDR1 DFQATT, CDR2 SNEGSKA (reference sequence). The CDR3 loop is CSARDYENEKLFF. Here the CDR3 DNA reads TGCAGTGCTAGAGATTACGAGAATGAAAAACTGTTTTTT.

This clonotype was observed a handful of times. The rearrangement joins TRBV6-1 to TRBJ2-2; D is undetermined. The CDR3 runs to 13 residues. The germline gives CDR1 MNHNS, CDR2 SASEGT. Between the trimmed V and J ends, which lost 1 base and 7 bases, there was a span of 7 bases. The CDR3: CASSEDERGELFF. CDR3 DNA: TGTGCCAGCAGTGAAGATGAGCGCGGGGAGCTGTTTTTT.

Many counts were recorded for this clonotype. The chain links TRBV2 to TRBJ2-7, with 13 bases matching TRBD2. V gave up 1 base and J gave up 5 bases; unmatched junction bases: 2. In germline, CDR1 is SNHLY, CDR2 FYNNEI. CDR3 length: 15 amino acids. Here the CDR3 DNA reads TGTGCCAGCAGTGAAGAAGGACTAGCGGGAGACGAGCAGTACTTC. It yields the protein CASSEEGLAGDEQYF.

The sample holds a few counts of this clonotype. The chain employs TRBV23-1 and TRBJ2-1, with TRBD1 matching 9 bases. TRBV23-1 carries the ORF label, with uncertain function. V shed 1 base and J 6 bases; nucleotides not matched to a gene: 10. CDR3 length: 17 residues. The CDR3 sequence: CASSQLPGQGIGNEQFF. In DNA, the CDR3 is TGCGCCAGCAGTCAATTACCGGGACAGGGAATTGGCAATGAGCAGTTCTTC.

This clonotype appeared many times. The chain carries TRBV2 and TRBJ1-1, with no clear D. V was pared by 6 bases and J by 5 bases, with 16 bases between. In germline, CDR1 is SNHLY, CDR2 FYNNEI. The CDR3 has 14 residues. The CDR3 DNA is TGTGCCAGCAGCGTTCAATTAAGGGATACTGAAGCTTTCTTT. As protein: CASSVQLRDTEAFF.

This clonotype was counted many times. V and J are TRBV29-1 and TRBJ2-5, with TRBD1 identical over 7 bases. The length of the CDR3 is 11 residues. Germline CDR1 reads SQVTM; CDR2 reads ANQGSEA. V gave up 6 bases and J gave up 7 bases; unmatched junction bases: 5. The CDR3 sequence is CSVTGVGTQYF. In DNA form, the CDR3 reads TGCAGCGTCACAGGGGTTGGGACCCAGTACTTC.

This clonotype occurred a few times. The CDR3 region is CASSDRGGGPGELFF. In DNA form, the CDR3 reads TGTGCCAGCAGCGACAGGGGAGGAGGGCCCGGGGAGCTGTTTTTT. The chain couples TRBV7-9 to TRBJ2-2, with TRBD1 identical over 8 bases. CDR3 length: 15 amino acids. Germline CDR1 is SEHNR and CDR2 is FQNEAQ (reference sequence). V lost 5 bases to trimming and J lost 6 bases; unmatched junction nucleotides: 8. Full variable domain (rest looked up from reference TRBV7-9 and TRBJ2-2): DTGVSQNPRHKITKRGQNVTFRCDPISEHNRLYWYRQTLGQGPEFLTYFQNEAQLEKSRLLSDRFSAERPKGSFSTLEIQRTEQGDSAMYLCASSDRGGGPGELFFGEGSRLTVL.

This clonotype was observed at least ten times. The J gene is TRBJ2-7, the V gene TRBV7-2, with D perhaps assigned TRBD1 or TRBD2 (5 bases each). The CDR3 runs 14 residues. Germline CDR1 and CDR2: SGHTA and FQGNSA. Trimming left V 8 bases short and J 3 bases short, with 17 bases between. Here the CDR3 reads CASSLGTPVYEQYF. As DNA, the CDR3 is TGTGCCAGCTCTCTAGGGACGCCGGTCTACGAGCAGTACTTC.

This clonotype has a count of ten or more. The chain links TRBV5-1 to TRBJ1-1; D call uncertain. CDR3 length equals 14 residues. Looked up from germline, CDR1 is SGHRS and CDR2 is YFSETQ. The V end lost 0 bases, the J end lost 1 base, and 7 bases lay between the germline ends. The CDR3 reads CASSLDSSNTEAFF. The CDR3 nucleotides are TGCGCCAGCAGCTTGGACAGCTCGAACACTGAAGCTTTCTTT.

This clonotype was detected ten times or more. CDR3 coding DNA: TGTGCCAGCAGTTTTGGACGGAGAAACTATGGCTACACCTTC. It codes for CASSFGRRNYGYTF. The chain has TRBV27 and TRBJ1-2; no clear D. Trimming cost V 3 bases and J 2 bases, with 10 bases left between them. Germline CDR1 reads MNHEY; CDR2 reads SMNVEV (reference sequence). The CDR3 has 14 amino acids.

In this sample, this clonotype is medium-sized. The CDR3 protein is CSAGGDPDTQYF. The CDR3 coding sequence is TGCAGTGCTGGGGGAGATCCAGATACGCAGTATTTT. This sequence joins TRBV20-1 and TRBJ2-3; the D call may be TRBD1 or TRBD2 (5 bases each). The germline V gene has CDR1 DFQATT and CDR2 SNEGSKA (reference sequence). The CDR3 runs 12 residues. Trimming left V 5 bases short and J 4 bases short, with 10 bases between.

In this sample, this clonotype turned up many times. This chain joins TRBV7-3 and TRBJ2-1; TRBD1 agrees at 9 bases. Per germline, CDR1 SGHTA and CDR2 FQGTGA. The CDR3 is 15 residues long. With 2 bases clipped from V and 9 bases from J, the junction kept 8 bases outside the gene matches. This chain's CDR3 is CASSLLGQGMGEQFF. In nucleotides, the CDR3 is TGTGCCAGCAGCTTATTGGGACAGGGTATGGGTGAGCAGTTCTTC.

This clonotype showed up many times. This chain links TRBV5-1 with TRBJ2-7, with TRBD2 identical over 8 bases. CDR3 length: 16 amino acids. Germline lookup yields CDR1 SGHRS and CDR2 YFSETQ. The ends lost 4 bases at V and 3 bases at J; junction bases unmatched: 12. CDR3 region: CASSQTIGRAFYEQYF. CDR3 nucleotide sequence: TGCGCCAGCAGCCAGACCATCGGGAGGGCCTTCTACGAGCAGTACTTC.

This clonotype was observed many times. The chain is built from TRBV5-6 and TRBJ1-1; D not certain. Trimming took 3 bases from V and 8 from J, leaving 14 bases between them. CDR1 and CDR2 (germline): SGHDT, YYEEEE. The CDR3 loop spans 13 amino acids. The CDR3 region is CASSSRVPREAFF. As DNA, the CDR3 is TGTGCCAGCAGCTCCCGGGTCCCAAGGGAAGCTTTCTTT.

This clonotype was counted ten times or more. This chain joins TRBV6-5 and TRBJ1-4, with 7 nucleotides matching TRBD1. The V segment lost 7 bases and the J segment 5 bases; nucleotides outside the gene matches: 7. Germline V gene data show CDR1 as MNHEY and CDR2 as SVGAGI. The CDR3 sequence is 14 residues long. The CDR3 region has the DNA TGTGCCAGCACCAAGACAGGGTCAAATGAAAAACTGTTTTTT. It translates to CASTKTGSNEKLFF.